This entry features one T cell receptor beta chain sequence. As yet, its antigen is unknown. A read error may account for a junction end that differs from germline. From approximately 500 ng total RNA, TCR beta cDNA was generated with a primer in the constant region. Three-round nested multiplex PCR performed with slightly modified ARM-PCR produced the TCR beta libraries. Running ten to eleven cycles apiece, the first two PCR rounds relied on TRBV1-TRBV30 forward primers together with a C-beta reverse primer. MiXCR, run by TCRdb on the multiplex PCR reads, gives a single entry per CDR3 protein. This sample has about 64,000 distinct CDR3 sequences, with around 69% found just once. Joint extraction of RNA and DNA used roughly 20-33 mg of bulk tissue that was unsorted. Surgeons treated the primary liver carcinoma of the patients by surgical resection. These data are taken from a study of tumor-infiltrating lymphocytes in primary liver carcinoma. The overall study: The study included patients who were men and women aged 30 to 69 years. Sample yields, roughly 3.65 to 8 million productive TCRbeta reads, were similar across the tissue types. Study-level points and caveats: Just about 7.5-25% of leading clones were found in every one of five regions.

This CDR3 is built from 17 residues. Germline CDR1 is LGHNA and CDR2 is YSLEER. The gene calls are TRBV4-3 and TRBJ2-6; tentative D call: TRBD2 (6 bases). The sample was liver tumor tissue from sampling region 4. As to subset: tumor region T4, right-lateral pole. This TCR derives from a man in his forties with primary liver carcinoma and hepatitis B virus infection. The CDR3: CASSRDGSGRGANILTF. As DNA, the CDR3 is TGCGCCAGCAGCCGAGATGGGTCAGGGCGCGGGGCCAACATCCTAACTTTC.